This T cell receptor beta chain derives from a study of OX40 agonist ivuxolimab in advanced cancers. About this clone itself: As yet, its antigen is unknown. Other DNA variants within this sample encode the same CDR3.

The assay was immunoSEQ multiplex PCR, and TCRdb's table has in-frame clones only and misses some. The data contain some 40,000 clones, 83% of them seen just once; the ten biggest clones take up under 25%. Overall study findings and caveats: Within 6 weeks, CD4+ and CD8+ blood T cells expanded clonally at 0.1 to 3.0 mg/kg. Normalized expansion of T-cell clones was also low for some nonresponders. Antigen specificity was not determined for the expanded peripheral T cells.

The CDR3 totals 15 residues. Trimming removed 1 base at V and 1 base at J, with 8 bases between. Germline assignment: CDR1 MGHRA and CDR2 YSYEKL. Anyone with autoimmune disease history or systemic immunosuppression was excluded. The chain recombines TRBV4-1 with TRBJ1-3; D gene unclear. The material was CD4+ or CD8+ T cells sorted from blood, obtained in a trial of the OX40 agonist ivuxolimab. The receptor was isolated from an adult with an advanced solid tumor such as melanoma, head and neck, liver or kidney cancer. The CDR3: CASSQAGRSGNTIYF. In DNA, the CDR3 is TGCGCCAGCAGCCAAGCTGGGCGGTCTGGAAACACCATATATTTT.